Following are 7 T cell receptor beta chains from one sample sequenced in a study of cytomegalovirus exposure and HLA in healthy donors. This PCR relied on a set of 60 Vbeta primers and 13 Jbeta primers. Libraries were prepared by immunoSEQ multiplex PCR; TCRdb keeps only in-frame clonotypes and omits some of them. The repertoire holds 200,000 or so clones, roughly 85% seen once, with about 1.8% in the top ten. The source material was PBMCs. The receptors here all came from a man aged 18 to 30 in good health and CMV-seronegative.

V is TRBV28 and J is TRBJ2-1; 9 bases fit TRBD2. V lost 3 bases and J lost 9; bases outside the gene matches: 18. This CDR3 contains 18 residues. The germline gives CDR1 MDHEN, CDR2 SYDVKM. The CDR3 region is CASSFWGSGLAGNSEQFF. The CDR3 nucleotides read TGTGCCAGCAGTTTTTGGGGAAGCGGGCTAGCGGGGAATAGTGAGCAGTTCTTC.

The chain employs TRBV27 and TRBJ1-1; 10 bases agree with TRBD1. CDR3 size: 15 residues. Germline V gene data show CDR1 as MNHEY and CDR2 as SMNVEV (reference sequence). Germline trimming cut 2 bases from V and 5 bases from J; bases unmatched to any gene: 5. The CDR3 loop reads CASSLRTGGRTEAFF. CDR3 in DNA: TGTGCCAGCAGTTTAAGGACAGGGGGTCGTACTGAAGCTTTCTTT.

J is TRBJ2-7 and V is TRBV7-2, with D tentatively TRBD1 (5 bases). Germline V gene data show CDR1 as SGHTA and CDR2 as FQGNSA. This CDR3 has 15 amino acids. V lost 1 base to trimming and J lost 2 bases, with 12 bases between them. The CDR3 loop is CASSLGSQGTYEQYF. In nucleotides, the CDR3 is TGTGCCAGCAGCTTAGGATCCCAGGGTACCTACGAGCAGTACTTC.

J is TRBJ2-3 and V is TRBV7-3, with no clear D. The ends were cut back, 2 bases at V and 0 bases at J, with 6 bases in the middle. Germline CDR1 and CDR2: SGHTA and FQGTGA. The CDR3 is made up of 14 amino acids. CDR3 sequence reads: CASSLGQSTDTQYF. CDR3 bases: TGTGCCAGCAGCTTAGGGCAGAGCACAGATACGCAGTATTTT.

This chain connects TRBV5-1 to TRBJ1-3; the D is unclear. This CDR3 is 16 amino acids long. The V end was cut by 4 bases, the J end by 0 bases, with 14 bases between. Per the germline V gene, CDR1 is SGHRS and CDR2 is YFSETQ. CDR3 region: CASSDPSLASGNTIYF. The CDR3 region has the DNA TGCGCCAGCAGCGATCCCTCATTAGCCTCTGGAAACACCATATATTTT.

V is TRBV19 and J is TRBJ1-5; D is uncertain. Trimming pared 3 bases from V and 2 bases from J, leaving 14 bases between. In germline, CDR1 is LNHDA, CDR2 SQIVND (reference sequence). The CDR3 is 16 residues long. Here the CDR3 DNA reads TGTGCCAGTAGTATGGTGATCTGGCAGGGCAATCAGCCCCAGCATTTT. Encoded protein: CASSMVIWQGNQPQHF.

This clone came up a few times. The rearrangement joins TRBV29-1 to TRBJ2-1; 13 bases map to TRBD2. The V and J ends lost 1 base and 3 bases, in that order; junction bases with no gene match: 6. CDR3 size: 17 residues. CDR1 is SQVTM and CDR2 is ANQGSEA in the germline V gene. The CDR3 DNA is TGCAGCGTTGAAGGCTCCCGGACTAGCGGGGGCTACAATGAGCAGTTCTTC. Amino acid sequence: CSVEGSRTSGGYNEQFF.